This paragraph covers one T cell receptor beta chain sequence. What it binds is unknown. Patients chosen for sequencing had shown CD8+CD57+ cell expansion by flow cytometry. Every patient had severe acquired aplastic anemia. Among the patients, none had received any therapy at the time of blood sampling. This CDR3 comprises 14 residues. In germline, CDR1 is SGDLS, CDR2 YYNGEE. Trimming shortened V by 4 bases and J by 1 base, and 9 bases separated the two germline ends. The source of the sample is a study of CD8+CD57+ T cells in acquired aplastic anemia. The study's findings and limits: With respect to CD8+ Simpson's diversity, patients and controls did not differ significantly.

Genomic DNA acted as the template from which TCR beta VDJ combination and CDR3 sequence profiling were carried out. Each CDR3 protein gets one entry after TCRdb re-called the reads with MiXCR. The data hold 180,000 or so distinct CDR3 sequences, with 55% to 65% observed a single time. Sequencing was performed on sorted CD4+, CD8+, or CD8+CD57+ T cells (not recorded which) from PBMCs. This receptor was identified in a human donor with aplastic anemia. The gene calls are TRBV9 and TRBJ1-5; the D gene is possibly TRBD1 (5 bases). DNA for the CDR3: TGTGCCAGCAGCCCCCGGGACAGCAATCAGCCCCAGCATTTT. Residues: CASSPRDSNQPQHF.